This entry lists 26 T cell receptor beta chains sequenced from one sample in a study of blood T cell repertoires in COVID-19. Clones were sequenced by immunoSEQ multiplex PCR, and TCRdb holds only the in-frame ones, with some missing. Of about 290,000 clones in the sample, 85% to 90% are singletons; the top ten hold around 4.4%. Sequencing was done on a sample of peripheral blood. These receptors originate from a man in his forties with acute or convalescent COVID-19.

This chain links TRBV30 with TRBJ2-5; 10 nucleotides line up with TRBD2. The CDR3 totals 15 residues. V trimming: 0 bases; J trimming: 2 bases; junction bases outside the gene matches: 3. CDR1 and CDR2 from the germline V gene are GTSNPN and SVGIG (reference sequence). In DNA, the CDR3 is TGTGCCTGGAGTGTACTAGCGGGGAATCAAGAGACCCAGTACTTC. This codes for CAWSVLAGNQETQYF. Drawing the rest from reference TRBV30 and TRBJ2-5, the complete variable domain is SQTIHQWPATLVQPVGSPLSLECTVEGTSNPNLYWYRQAAGRGLQLLFYSVGIGQISSEVPQNLSASRPQDRQFILSSKKLLLSDSGFYLCAWSVLAGNQETQYFGPGTRLLVL.

This sequence joins TRBV5-1 and TRBJ1-1, with 7 bases identical to TRBD1. Germline loops: CDR1 SGHRS, CDR2 YFSETQ. This CDR3 comprises 14 residues. Trimming took 0 bases from V and 4 from J; bases not matched to a gene: 3. The CDR3 spells CASSLDQGVTEAFF. For the CDR3, the DNA is TGCGCCAGCAGCTTGGACCAGGGGGTCACTGAAGCTTTCTTT. Using reference TRBV5-1 and TRBJ1-1 for the parts outside the CDR3, the full variable domain is KAGVTQTPRYLIKTRGQQVTLSCSPISGHRSVSWYQQTPGQGLQFLFEYFSETQRNKGNFPGRFSGRQFSNSRSEMNVSTLELGDSALYLCASSLDQGVTEAFFGQGTRLTVV.

The chain joins TRBV5-4 to TRBJ2-7; D remains unclear. The germline gives CDR1 SGHNT, CDR2 YYREEE (reference sequence). This CDR3 spans 13 amino acids. V was pared by 4 bases and J by 3 bases, with 11 bases between. CDR3 sequence (DNA): TGTGCCAGCAGCCTAGAAGGCGGCTACGAGCAGTACTTC. Translation gives CASSLEGGYEQYF. The full variable domain, rest sourced from reference TRBV5-4 and TRBJ2-7, is ETGVTQSPTHLIKTRGQQVTLRCSSQSGHNTVSWYQQALGQGPQFIFQYYREEENGRGNFPPRFSGLQFPNYSSELNVNALELDDSALYLCASSLEGGYEQYFGPGTRLTVT.

The chain carries TRBV24-1 and TRBJ2-3; D possibly corresponds to TRBD2 (5 bases). CDR3 size: 13 residues. The germline V gene has CDR1 KGHDR and CDR2 SFDVKD. V lost 4 bases and J 6 bases, leaving 10 bases between the germline ends. CDR3: CATSEGVTDTQYF. CDR3 DNA: TGTGCCACCAGTGAGGGAGTGACCGATACGCAGTATTTT.

The genes are TRBV12-3 or TRBV12-4 and TRBJ1-1; D is ambiguous. Between the trimmed V and J ends, which lost 4 bases and 1 base, there was a span of 7 bases. This CDR3 comprises 13 residues. CDR3 region: CASSSLWNTEAFF. In DNA, the CDR3 is TGTGCCAGCAGTTCTCTTTGGAACACTGAAGCTTTCTTT.

The chain carries TRBV24-1 and TRBJ2-3; D is uncertain. V was pared by 4 bases and J by 1 base, with 8 bases between. The CDR3 spans 14 residues. Germline V lookup: CDR1 KGHDR, CDR2 SFDVKD. As DNA, the CDR3 is TGTGCCACCAGTGACCGCCGAGGCACAGATACGCAGTATTTT. Translated, it gives CATSDRRGTDTQYF.

This sequence joins TRBV7-2 and TRBJ1-2; D not resolved. The germline V and J ends were trimmed by 4 bases and 5 bases, with 17 bases remaining between them. Looked up from germline, CDR1 is SGHTA and CDR2 is FQGNSA. The CDR3 is 15 residues long. The CDR3 sequence: CASSSGGLGGYGYTF. The DNA of the CDR3 is TGTGCCAGCAGCTCCGGAGGATTGGGAGGGTATGGCTACACCTTC. Full variable domain (outside the CDR3, taken from reference TRBV7-2 and TRBJ1-2): GAGVSQSPSNKVTEKGKDVELRCDPISGHTALYWYRQSLGQGLEFLIYFQGNSAPDKSGLPSDRFSAERTGGSVSTLTIQRTQQEDSAVYLCASSSGGLGGYGYTFGSGTRLTVV.

This clone was counted a few times. The chain joins TRBV11-2 to TRBJ2-1, with TRBD1 matching 8 bases. In germline, CDR1 is SGHAT, CDR2 FQNNGV. The trim removed 5 bases at V and 8 bases at J, leaving 11 bases unmatched. This CDR3 is built from 15 residues. This CDR3 is CASSARYPTGDEQFF. CDR3 nucleotides: TGTGCCAGCAGCGCCCGCTACCCGACAGGGGATGAGCAGTTCTTC.

The chain has TRBV2 and TRBJ1-2, with TRBD1 identical over 8 bases. The CDR3 is 13 amino acids. The germline gives CDR1 SNHLY, CDR2 FYNNEI. V lost 3 bases, J lost 7 bases, and 4 bases stayed unmatched. CDR3 sequence (DNA): TGTGCCAGCAGTGACAGGGGGCTTCTTGGCTACACCTTC. It encodes CASSDRGLLGYTF.

The CDR3 DNA sequence: TGTGCCAGCAGTCGGACAGGGTTTGGAAACACCATATATTTT. Residues: CASSRTGFGNTIYF. The chain links TRBV6-5 to TRBJ1-3; 8 nucleotides line up with TRBD1. V gave up 5 bases and J gave up 3 bases; unmatched junction bases: 3. Germline CDR1 and CDR2: MNHEY and SVGAGI. The CDR3 has 14 amino acids.

This chain joins TRBV5-5 and TRBJ2-7; 11 bases match TRBD2. V was clipped by 0 bases and J by 2 bases; unmatched bases: 1. This CDR3 spans 15 amino acids. Germline loops: CDR1 SGHKS, CDR2 YYEKEE (reference sequence). The CDR3 DNA sequence: TGTGCCAGCAGCTTGGTTAGCGGGGGGGCCTACGAGCAGTACTTC. It specifies CASSLVSGGAYEQYF.

With respect to this clone: Other DNA sequences in this specimen translate into the identical CDR3. This chain connects TRBV7-6 to TRBJ2-2; perhaps TRBD2 as D (6 bases). In germline, CDR1 is SGHVS, CDR2 FNYEAQ. CDR3 size: 15 residues. The V end lost 0 bases, the J end lost 3 bases, and 8 bases lay between the germline ends. CDR3: CASSLARGDTGELFF. Written as DNA, the CDR3 is TGTGCCAGCAGCTTAGCGCGGGGTGACACCGGGGAGCTGTTTTTT.

This chain joins TRBV6-5 and TRBJ2-2, with TRBD2 identical over 7 bases. The germline CDR1 and CDR2 sequences are MNHEY and SVGAGI. V dropped 6 bases and J dropped 6; count of bases not matched to a gene: 4. This CDR3 comprises 13 residues. The CDR3 nucleotides read TGTGCCAGCAGCCCGACTAGCCCCGGGGAGCTGTTTTTT. Translated, it gives CASSPTSPGELFF.

This clone was detected only once. The CDR3 sequence: CASSRQGEFDTEAFF. The CDR3 coding sequence is TGTGCCAGCTCACGACAGGGGGAATTCGACACTGAAGCTTTCTTT. This rearrangement joins TRBV18 to TRBJ1-1; 9 nucleotides match TRBD1. The V and J ends lost 4 bases and 3 bases, in that order; junction bases with no gene match: 6. The germline V gene has CDR1 KGHSH and CDR2 LQKENI. This CDR3 contains 15 residues.

CDR3 in amino acids: CASRPGTASTGELFF. CDR3 nucleotides: TGCGCCAGCAGGCCCGGGACAGCCTCTACCGGGGAGCTGTTTTTT. The chain is built from TRBV5-1 and TRBJ2-2, with 7 bases that match TRBD1. The germline V gene encodes CDR1 SGHRS and CDR2 YFSETQ. This CDR3 is built from 15 residues. Trimming cost V 5 bases and J 5 bases; bases outside gene matches: 9.

The chain employs TRBV7-9 and TRBJ1-2, with D perhaps matching TRBD1 (5 bases). The V end lost 3 bases, the J end lost 5 bases, and 13 bases lay between the germline ends. Looked up from germline, CDR1 is SEHNR and CDR2 is FQNEAQ (reference sequence). This CDR3 has 14 amino acids. The CDR3 is CASSLVGDWYGYTF. CDR3 nucleotides: TGTGCCAGCAGCTTGGTAGGGGATTGGTATGGCTACACCTTC. The variable domain in full, with the rest retrieved from reference TRBV7-9 and TRBJ1-2, is DTGVSQNPRHKITKRGQNVTFRCDPISEHNRLYWYRQTLGQGPEFLTYFQNEAQLEKSRLLSDRFSAERPKGSFSTLEIQRTEQGDSAMYLCASSLVGDWYGYTFGSGTRLTVV.

The chain carries TRBV11-2 and TRBJ1-1; tentatively, D is TRBD1 (5 bases). The CDR3 has 15 residues. Looked up from germline, CDR1 is SGHAT and CDR2 is FQNNGV. The V end lost 4 bases, the J end lost 2 bases, and 14 bases lay between the germline ends. CDR3 loop: CASSSAYRGNTEAFF. CDR3 nucleotides: TGTGCCAGCAGCTCCGCGTATAGGGGTAACACTGAAGCTTTCTTT. The whole variable domain, filled in from reference TRBV11-2 and TRBJ1-1, reads EAGVAQSPRYKIIEKRQSVAFWCNPISGHATLYWYQQILGQGPKLLIQFQNNGVVDDSQLPKDRFSAERLKGVDSTLKIQPAKLEDSAVYLCASSSAYRGNTEAFFGQGTRLTVV.

The V and J genes are TRBV10-2 and TRBJ2-7; tentative D call: TRBD1 (10 bases). V was cut by 3 bases and J by 5 bases, with 23 bases left in between. CDR3 length: 17 residues. Germline CDR1 and CDR2: WSHSY and SAAADI. The CDR3 loop reads CASSERAGGQGNHEQYF. CDR3 nucleotide sequence: TGCGCCAGCAGTGAAAGAGCGGGGGGACAGGGGAACCACGAGCAGTACTTC.

This clone was detected once. The chain recombines TRBV30 with TRBJ1-1; 7 positions agree with TRBD1. V was pared by 5 bases and J by 0 bases, with 6 bases of the junction left unmatched. CDR3 length: 14 amino acids. Germline loops: CDR1 GTSNPN, CDR2 SVGIG (reference sequence). In DNA form, the CDR3 reads TGTGCCTGGTTGGGGGGACAGTTGAACACTGAAGCTTTCTTT. It yields the protein CAWLGGQLNTEAFF. The variable domain in full, completed from reference TRBV30 and TRBJ1-1, reads SQTIHQWPATLVQPVGSPLSLECTVEGTSNPNLYWYRQAAGRGLQLLFYSVGIGQISSEVPQNLSASRPQDRQFILSSKKLLLSDSGFYLCAWLGGQLNTEAFFGQGTRLTVV.

The genes are TRBV12-5 and TRBJ2-7, with 7 bases matching TRBD1. Germline V CDR1 and CDR2: LGHNT, FRNRAP. This CDR3 contains 15 residues. Unmatched junction bases numbered 12, after V lost 1 base and J lost 9 bases. CDR3 nucleotides: TGTGCTAGTGGTTTGGACGACAGGGCCCGCGGAAGGCAGTACTTC. Its protein is CASGLDDRARGRQYF.

The rearrangement links TRBV5-4 to TRBJ2-1; 8 nucleotides line up with TRBD2. The V gene end was trimmed by 2 bases and the J gene end by 6 bases; junction bases not matched to a gene: 7. Germline V gene sequence: CDR1 SGHNT, CDR2 YYREEE (reference sequence). This CDR3 contains 15 residues. The CDR3 loop is CASSFTWGTSNEQFF. The CDR3 DNA sequence: TGTGCCAGCAGCTTTACATGGGGGACTAGCAATGAGCAGTTCTTC.

V usage is TRBV5-1 and J usage is TRBJ2-2; 9 nucleotides line up with TRBD1. Germline V CDR1 and CDR2: SGHRS, YFSETQ. The CDR3 covers 16 residues. J was trimmed by 3 bases and V by 4 bases; bases with no gene match: 7. CDR3 amino acids: CASSLQGQGYTGELFF. The CDR3 DNA sequence: TGCGCCAGCAGCCTCCAAGGACAGGGGTACACCGGGGAGCTGTTTTTT.

This clone has a single count. V is TRBV6-4 and J is TRBJ2-3; unclear D gene. CDR3 length equals 13 residues. Germline CDR1 MRHNA, CDR2 SNTAGT. Between the trimmed V and J ends, which lost 8 bases and 3 bases, there was a span of 12 bases. This CDR3 reads CASRLAGTDTQYF. The CDR3 nucleotides are TGTGCCAGCCGCTTGGCCGGGACAGATACGCAGTATTTT.

This chain joins TRBV6-5 and TRBJ1-2, with a weak D call TRBD1 (5 bases). Germline V gene sequence: CDR1 MNHEY, CDR2 SVGAGI. Trimming pared 5 bases from V and 7 bases from J, leaving 11 bases between. The CDR3 extends over 12 amino acids. CDR3 sequence (DNA): TGTGCCAGCAGTCGGGGGGGGGTTGGCTACACCTTC. Its protein product is CASSRGGVGYTF.

V and J are TRBV6-1 and TRBJ1-6; D remains unclear. Germline V CDR1 and CDR2: MNHNS, SASEGT. Deletions cut 1 base from V and 11 bases from J, with 9 bases between. This CDR3 has 13 amino acids. The DNA of the CDR3 is TGTGCCAGCAGTGAAGAGTACAGTACACCCCTCCACTTT. It yields the protein CASSEEYSTPLHF.

The rearrangement uses TRBV7-3 and TRBJ1-6, with a possible D match to TRBD1 (6 bases). Looked up from germline, CDR1 is SGHTA and CDR2 is FQGTGA. Trimming left V 5 bases short and J 10 bases short, with 15 bases between. The CDR3 length is 14 residues. CDR3 bases: TGTGCCAGCAGCCGTGGGGGCAGGGACTCACCCCTCCACTTT. As protein: CASSRGGRDSPLHF.